Below, 19 T cell receptor beta chains from the same sample are listed, as sequenced in a study of blood T cells in healthy people across ages. Using a J-beta primer mix together with a sample-barcoded 5' primer, a second PCR was run for roughly 6 to 12 cycles. A single record per CDR3 protein comes from TCRdb applying MiXCR to the 5' RACE reads. This sample yields hundreds of thousands of distinct CDR3 sequences, of which 29% are seen a single time; 17% belongs to the top ten. The sequenced material came from blood. These receptors were taken from an elderly woman in good health.

This clonotype has just a few counts. The gene calls are TRBV20-1 and TRBJ1-5, with 9 bases fitting TRBD1. V gave up 3 bases and J gave up 2 bases; unmatched junction bases: 5. CDR3 length: 15 residues. Germline CDR1 reads DFQATT; CDR2 reads SNEGSKA (reference sequence). CDR3 DNA: TGCAGTGCTAGGTCACAGGGGGCTCGCAATCAGCCCCAGCATTTT. This encodes CSARSQGARNQPQHF.

This clonotype was recorded many times. This chain links TRBV27 with TRBJ2-4; TRBD1 is a possible D gene (5 bases). The germline V gene has CDR1 MNHEY and CDR2 SMNVEV (reference sequence). With 5 bases removed from V and 7 bases from J, the gap between germline ends came to 18 bases. This CDR3 is 15 amino acids long. The CDR3 DNA sequence: TGTGCCAGCAGTCGCTATGGGGCCGAAACGAACATTCAGTACTTC. Amino acid sequence: CASSRYGAETNIQYF.

At least ten counts were recorded for this clonotype. This chain links TRBV14 with TRBJ2-2, with 10 bases fitting TRBD1. The junction had 3 bases not matched to a gene; V was cut back by 4 bases and J by 7 bases. Germline assignment: CDR1 SGHDN and CDR2 FVKESK. The CDR3 spans 14 residues. CDR3 in amino acids: CASSPGQGYGELFF. DNA for the CDR3: TGTGCCAGCAGCCCGGGACAGGGGTACGGGGAGCTGTTTTTT.

V gene TRBV6-2 or TRBV6-3 combines with J gene TRBJ1-2; TRBD1 matches at 7 bases. V gave up 5 bases and J gave up 4 bases; unmatched junction bases: 7. Germline lookup yields CDR1 MNHEY and CDR2 SVGEGT. The CDR3 contains 14 residues. In nucleotides, the CDR3 is TGTGCCAGCAGTACTCCCCGGGACAGCTATGGCTACACCTTC. Translated: CASSTPRDSYGYTF.

The chain employs TRBV6-5 and TRBJ1-6; D call uncertain. The V end was cut by 6 bases, the J end by 10 bases, with 13 bases between. Germline V gene lookup returns CDR1 MNHEY and CDR2 SVGAGI. The CDR3 spans 13 residues. The CDR3 protein is CASRVTLSSPLHF. For the CDR3, the DNA is TGTGCCAGCAGAGTAACTCTAAGCTCACCCCTCCACTTT.

A few counts support this clonotype. The chain uses TRBV29-1 and TRBJ2-5, with 7 bases matching TRBD1. The V and J ends lost 4 bases and 3 bases, in that order; junction bases with no gene match: 2. The length of the CDR3 is 12 residues. Germline CDR1 is SQVTM and CDR2 is ANQGSEA. CDR3 sequence (DNA): TGCAGCGTTGTGACAGGGAAAGAGACCCAGTACTTC. Protein sequence: CSVVTGKETQYF.

For this clonotype: The junction does not match germline at one end; this may be a read error. The V and J genes are TRBV5-6 and TRBJ1-6, with a tentative D call TRBD1 (5 bases). In germline, CDR1 is SGHDT, CDR2 YYEEEE. This CDR3 contains 15 residues. This chain's CDR3 is CASSPGPQKGSPPHF. The CDR3 coding sequence is TGTGCCAGCAGTCCTGGGCCTCAGAAGGGGTCACCCCCCCACTTT.

The chain has TRBV20-1 and TRBJ2-7; TRBD2 aligns across 10 bases. Germline values: CDR1 DFQATT, CDR2 SNEGSKA (reference sequence). The CDR3 loop spans 15 amino acids. J gave up 3 bases and V 5 bases, and 10 bases lay outside the gene matches. Here the CDR3 DNA reads TGCAGTGCTCCCGGGACTAGCGCGGGAATCTACGAGCAGTACTTC. Amino acids: CSAPGTSAGIYEQYF.

Note on this clonotype: A much larger clone lies a single base off, so this may be a read error. The J gene is TRBJ2-4, the V gene TRBV12-3 or TRBV12-4, with a tentative D call TRBD1 (7 bases). The V gene lost 7 bases and the J gene lost 13 bases, with 20 bases spanning the gap. CDR3 size: 13 residues. The CDR3 loop reads CASNGRQGGTQYF. The CDR3 DNA is TGTGCCAGCAATGGTCGTCAGGGGGGCACCCAGTACTTC.

The rearrangement links TRBV5-1 to TRBJ2-3; maybe TRBD2 (9 bases). The CDR3 has 24 amino acids. Germline-derived CDR1 and CDR2 are SGHRS and YFSETQ. The V gene lost 2 bases and the J gene lost 2 bases, with 39 bases spanning the gap. In DNA form, the CDR3 reads TGCGCCAGCAGCTTAATACCCCAGGGGGCGCCGGCCAGCGGGGGGAGAACTTACACAGATACGCAGTATTTT. This gives the protein CASSLIPQGAPASGGRTYTDTQYF.

This clonotype has a handful of counts. This chain joins TRBV6-2 or TRBV6-3 and TRBJ1-6; the D is unclear. The germline CDR1 and CDR2 sequences are MNHEY and SVGEGT. This CDR3 spans 15 amino acids. V lost 2 bases, J lost 4 bases, and 9 bases lay in between. CDR3 region: CASSYGPTYNSPLHF. The DNA of the CDR3 is TGTGCCAGCAGTTACGGACCAACTTATAATTCACCCCTCCACTTT.

The sample holds a few counts of this clonotype. This chain connects TRBV5-1 to TRBJ2-7; D perhaps matches TRBD1 (6 bases). The germline CDR1 and CDR2 sequences are SGHRS and YFSETQ. CDR3 length equals 15 residues. Trimming removed 3 bases from V and 3 bases from J, with 16 bases in between. This CDR3 reads CASSWDTNADYEQYF. For the CDR3, the DNA is TGCGCCAGCAGCTGGGACACGAACGCTGACTACGAGCAGTACTTC.

Comment on this clonotype: A single base separates this from a much larger clone, so it may be a read error. The chain employs TRBV6-2 or TRBV6-3 and TRBJ2-7, with a weak D call TRBD2 (5 bases). There are 13 residues in the CDR3. The germline CDR1 and CDR2 sequences are MNHEY and SVGEGT. This CDR3 reads CTSTRVSSYEQYF. The CDR3 DNA follows: TGTACCAGCACGAGGGTGAGCTCCTACGAGCAGTACTTC.

This clonotype was recorded many times. The chain recombines TRBV3-1 with TRBJ2-3; 11 bases match TRBD2. Germline CDR1 is LGHDT and CDR2 is YNNKEL (reference sequence). The trim removed 5 bases at V and 2 bases at J, leaving 15 bases unmatched. This CDR3 region has 19 residues. The CDR3 protein is CASSDPIPGLADNTDTQYF. The CDR3 nucleotides are TGTGCCAGCAGCGACCCTATACCGGGACTAGCGGACAACACAGATACGCAGTATTTT.

The table lists this clonotype with many counts. This chain connects TRBV20-1 to TRBJ1-5; D gene ambiguous. V was clipped by 1 base and J by 4 bases, with 8 bases between them. The V gene's germline CDR1 is DFQATT and CDR2 SNEGSKA (reference sequence). There are 13 residues in the CDR3. The CDR3 here is CSARADINQPQHF. The CDR3 region has the DNA TGCAGTGCTAGAGCCGATATTAATCAGCCCCAGCATTTT.

The table lists this clonotype with many counts. The chain carries TRBV12-3 or TRBV12-4 and TRBJ1-5; D remains ambiguous. V lost 6 bases and J 4 bases, leaving 10 bases between the germline ends. The CDR3 consists of 13 residues. The CDR3 here is CASSSAGNQPQHF. The CDR3 nucleotides are TGTGCCAGCAGCTCAGCCGGGAATCAGCCCCAGCATTTT.

This clonotype was detected ten times or more. The V call is TRBV30, the J call TRBJ1-2; no clear D gene. The germline V gene encodes CDR1 GTSNPN and CDR2 SVGIG (reference sequence). CDR3 size: 12 residues. V lost 3 bases and J lost 4, with 9 bases in between. For the CDR3, the DNA is TGTGCCTGGAGCTTGGGCAGCTATGGCTACACCTTC. This encodes CAWSLGSYGYTF.

The rearrangement uses TRBV10-3 and TRBJ1-2, with D uncertain. Trimming stripped 6 bases from V and 7 bases from J, with 18 bases between. CDR3 length: 14 residues. Germline V lookup: CDR1 ENHRY, CDR2 SYGVKD. CDR3 residues: CAIREKQLTCGYTF. CDR3 DNA: TGTGCCATCAGGGAGAAACAGCTAACTTGTGGCTACACCTTC.

The chain uses TRBV7-8 and TRBJ1-2; no definite D call. V shed 1 base and J shed 1 base, with 10 bases lying between them. This CDR3 comprises 15 residues. The germline gives CDR1 SGHVS, CDR2 FQNEAQ. CDR3 sequence: CASSLERAYNYGYTF. In DNA form, the CDR3 reads TGTGCCAGCAGCTTAGAGCGGGCATATAACTATGGCTACACCTTC. The full variable domain, its missing parts supplied by reference TRBV7-8 and TRBJ1-2, is GAGVSQSPRYKVAKRGQDVALRCDPISGHVSLFWYQQALGQGPEFLTYFQNEAQLDKSGLPSDRFFAERPEGSVSTLKIQRTQQEDSAVYLCASSLERAYNYGYTFGSGTRLTVV.